This entry describes one T cell receptor beta chain. Its target antigen remains unknown. Within one base of it there is no much larger clone, and no base qualities were kept. The entry originates in a study of blood T cell repertoires in COVID-19 (dated by TCRdb to the early 2020s). Background on the whole study: The collaborator samples originated in the United States, Italy and Spain and spanned the acute and convalescent phases of COVID-19. Where available, HLA class I and class II types were taken from metadata supplied by the sample provider and were not determined by assay-based typing. The repertoires were released in a freely available public database meant as a resource for research on the immune response to SARS-CoV-2. The prospective study material was composed of cDNA or gDNA derived from T cells, B-cell-depleted T cells, or PBMCs. A de-identified subject ID, COVID-19 status, age in years and sex were almost always included in the sample metadata. The samples were drawn from two sources: the first 160 participants of the ongoing ImmuneRACE study, and some 1,300 subjects contributed by 6 global collaborators. Subjects who had been exposed to COVID-19, were actively infected with it, or had recovered from it provided the deeply sampled blood TCRbeta repertoires that made up the dataset. Results and caveats for the whole study, not just this receptor: The quantity of clinical and demographic metadata differed by source and by participant and was supplied without curation.

One collaborating source in Seattle enrolled patients during active infection and followed them longitudinally through the course of disease. Collaborating institutions collected whole blood in K2EDTA tubes following their own protocols. For TCRbeta analysis, collaborators shipped samples as frozen whole blood, isolated PBMCs, or DNA extracted from either of those sample types. TCRbeta CDR3 regions were amplified from genomic DNA by means of the immunoSEQ Assay, a bias-controlled multiplex PCR. The source study handled its data this way. Nucleated cell counts per sample were estimated from amplification of reference gene primers within the assay. To quantify the absolute abundance of each unique TCRbeta CDR3 rearrangement, sequence reads were collapsed and filtered. For each sample, productive Simpson clonality was calculated as the square root of Simpson's diversity index over productive rearrangements. Drawn from immuneACCESS, this table holds only the in-frame rearrangements with V and J called that TCRdb kept. Clones are partly lost; checked studies trace under half to an unresolved V gene and leave the rest unexplained. The DNA was the basis for D and trimming; V, J and clone size are from that table. The sample table lists 97,000 or so clones, roughly 92% of them with a count of one. Less than 2% of the sample belongs to the ten largest clones.

Taken from cysteine to phenylalanine, the CDR3 has 13 residues. The only DNA kept is the CDR3, 39 bases in frame from the first base. Taken from the germline V gene (reference sequence), the CDR1 and CDR2 loops are SEHNR and FQNEAQ. V loses 8 bases of germline sequence and J loses 4 bases, and the interval between the two ends is 14 bases. Sequencing was performed on peripheral blood. The sequence joins TRBV7-9 to TRBJ1-2; the D segment could be TRBD1, given 5 matching bases. The sequence came from a woman aged 50 to 60 with COVID-19, enrolled during active disease. The CDR3 protein sequence reads: CASYSGGSYGYTF. The DNA sequence is as follows: TGTGCCAGCTACTCCGGGGGGTCCTATGGCTACACCTTC.